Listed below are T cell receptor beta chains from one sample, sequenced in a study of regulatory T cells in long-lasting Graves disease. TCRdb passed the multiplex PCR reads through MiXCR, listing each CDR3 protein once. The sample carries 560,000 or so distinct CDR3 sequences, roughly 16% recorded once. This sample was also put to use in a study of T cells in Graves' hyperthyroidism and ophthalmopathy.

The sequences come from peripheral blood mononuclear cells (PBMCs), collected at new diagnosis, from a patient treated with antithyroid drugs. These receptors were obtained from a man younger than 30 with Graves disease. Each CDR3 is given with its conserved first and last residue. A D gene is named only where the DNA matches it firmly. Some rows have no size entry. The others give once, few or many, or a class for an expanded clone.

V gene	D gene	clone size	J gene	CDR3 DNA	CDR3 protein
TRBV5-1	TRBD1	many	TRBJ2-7	TGCGCCAGCAGCCGATCCGGGACAGGGGGACGTCGTGAGCAGTACTTC	CASSRSGTGGRREQYF
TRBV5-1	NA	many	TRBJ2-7	TGCGCCAGCAGCTTGGCACAAGGGGGCTACGAGCAGTACTTC	CASSLAQGGYEQYF
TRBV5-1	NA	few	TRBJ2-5	TGCGCCAGCAGCTTGGATACGTTGGGCGGGACCCAGTACTTC	CASSLDTLGGTQYF
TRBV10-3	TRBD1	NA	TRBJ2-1	TGTGCCATCAGCCGACAGGGGGTATACAATGAGCAGTTCTTC	CAISRQGVYNEQFF
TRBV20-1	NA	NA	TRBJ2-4	TGCAGTGCTAGAGGGGGGGGCGGCAAAAACATTCAGTACTTC	CSARGGGGKNIQYF
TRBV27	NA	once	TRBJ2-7	TGTGCCAGCAGTTTATCCACCCAGGGCTACGAGCAGTACTTC	CASSLSTQGYEQYF
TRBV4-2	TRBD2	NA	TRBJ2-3	TGTGCCAGCAGCCAAGATCGGACTAGCGGGAATAGAGATACGCAGTATTTT	CASSQDRTSGNRDTQYF
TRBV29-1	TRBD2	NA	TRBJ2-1	TGCAGCGTCGGCGGGGGAAGCTCCTACAATGAGCAGTTCTTC	CSVGGGSSYNEQFF
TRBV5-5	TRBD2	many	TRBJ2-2	TGTGCCAGCAGCTTGACGGGAGGCAGGAACACCGGGGAGCTGTTTTTT	CASSLTGGRNTGELFF
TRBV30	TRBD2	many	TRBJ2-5	TGTGCCTGGACCGCACTAGCGGGAGCGGTTCAAGAGACCCAGTACTTC	CAWTALAGAVQETQYF
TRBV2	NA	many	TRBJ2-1	TGTGCCAGCCCTCCTCGACAGCGCTCCTACAATGAGCAGTTCTTC	CASPPRQRSYNEQFF
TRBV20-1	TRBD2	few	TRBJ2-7	TGCAGTGCTAGCGGGACTAGCGACCGCCCCCTGGAGCAGTACTTC	CSASGTSDRPLEQYF
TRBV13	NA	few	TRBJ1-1	TGTGCCAGCAGCTATCATAAGGGGGGGGATTGGGAAGCTTTCTTT	CASSYHKGGDWEAFF
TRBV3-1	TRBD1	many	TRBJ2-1	TGTGCCAGCAGCCAAGATATAGGGGGCGTCGATGAGCAGTTCTTC	CASSQDIGGVDEQFF
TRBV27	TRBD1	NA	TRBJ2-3	TGTGCCAGCAGTTTAGGACAGGGCCCCCCAGATACGCAGTATTTT	CASSLGQGPPDTQYF
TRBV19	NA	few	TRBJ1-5	TGTGCCAGTAGCCGGAGGGCCGTTAATCAGCCCCAGCATTTT	CASSRRAVNQPQHF
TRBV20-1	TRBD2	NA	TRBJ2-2	TGCAGTGCTAGAGCTACTAGCGGGATCGCGAACACCGGGGAGCTGTTTTTT	CSARATSGIANTGELFF
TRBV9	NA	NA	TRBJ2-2	TGTGCCAGCAGCAGAGGCAGGGACGGCACCGGGGAGCTGTTTTTT	CASSRGRDGTGELFF
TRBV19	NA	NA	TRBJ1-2	TGTGCCAGTAGTATAGGGACAAGAACTAACTATGGCTACACCTTC	CASSIGTRTNYGYTF
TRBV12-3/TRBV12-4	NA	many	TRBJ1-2	TGTGCCAGCCGGGGCCCCTATTCGTTTGGCTACACCTTC	CASRGPYSFGYTF
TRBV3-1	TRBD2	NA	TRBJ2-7	TGTGCCAGCAGCCCTTGGACTAGCGGGAACGACTACGAGCAGTACTTC	CASSPWTSGNDYEQYF
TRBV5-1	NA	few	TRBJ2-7	TGCGCCAGCAGCTTACCCCACGCCGAGCAGTACTTC	CASSLPHAEQYF
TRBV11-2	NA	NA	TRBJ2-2	TGTGCCAGCAGCTTCTCGTGGGTCCCCACCGGGGAGCTGTTTTTT	CASSFSWVPTGELFF
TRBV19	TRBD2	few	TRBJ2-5	TGTGCCAGTAGTATTGGGACTAGCGGGGGCCAAGAGACCCAGTACTTC	CASSIGTSGGQETQYF
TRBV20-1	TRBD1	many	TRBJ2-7	TGCAGTGCTAGAGAAGACAGGGCTTACGAGCAGTACTTC	CSAREDRAYEQYF
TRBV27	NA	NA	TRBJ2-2	TGTGCCCGCAGTTTGATAGGGTACACCGGGGAGCTGTTTTTT	CARSLIGYTGELFF
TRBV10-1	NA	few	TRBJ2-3	TGCGCCAGCAGTGCCGGGAGTGGAAGCACAGATACGCAGTATTTT	CASSAGSGSTDTQYF
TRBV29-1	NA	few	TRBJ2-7	TGCAGCGTCCTGACAAGTTACGAGCAGTACTTC	CSVLTSYEQYF
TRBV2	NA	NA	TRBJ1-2	TGTGCCAGCAGTGAGGGCGGGATTAACTATGGCTACACCTTC	CASSEGGINYGYTF
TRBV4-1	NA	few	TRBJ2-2	TGCGCCAGCAGCCAAGTTTCATTGAACACCGGGGAGCTGTTTTTT	CASSQVSLNTGELFF
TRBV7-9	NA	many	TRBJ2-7	TGTGCCAGCAGCCCGGGTCGAGGGCCCGAGCAGTACTTC	CASSPGRGPEQYF
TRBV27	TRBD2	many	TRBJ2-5	TGTGCCAGCAGCCAACTTAGGGTACTAGCGGGGATACAAGAGACCCAGTACTTC	CASSQLRVLAGIQETQYF
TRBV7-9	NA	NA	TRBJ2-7	TGTGCCAGCAGATCCGGGCCTACCTACGAGCAGTACTTC	CASRSGPTYEQYF
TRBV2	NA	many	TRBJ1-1	TGTGCCAGCAGTGGGACAGCCCCGGGCACTGAAGCTTTCTTT	CASSGTAPGTEAFF
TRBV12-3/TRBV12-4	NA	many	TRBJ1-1	TGTGCCAGCAGCTGGGGGGGGAACACTGAAGCTTTCTTT	CASSWGGNTEAFF